This TCR beta chain emerged from a study of shared clonotypes between healthy human individuals. This clone has only one observation. Trimming took 7 bases from V and 6 from J, leaving 4 bases between them. The CDR3 loop spans 10 amino acids. TCRdb keeps only in-frame clones here, not all; method: immunoSEQ multiplex PCR. The table records about 530,000 clones, over 75% of them present only once. The J gene is TRBJ2-1, the V gene TRBV23-1; D gene uncertain. TRBV23-1 is an ORF, with its function uncertain. This TCR was sampled from a woman aged 40 to 50 in good health. Some clones in this sample may be carry-over from other donors' samples. Sequencing used PBMCs. CDR3 sequence reads: CASNTNEQFF. The CDR3 DNA reads as TGCGCCAGCAACACCAATGAGCAGTTCTTC.